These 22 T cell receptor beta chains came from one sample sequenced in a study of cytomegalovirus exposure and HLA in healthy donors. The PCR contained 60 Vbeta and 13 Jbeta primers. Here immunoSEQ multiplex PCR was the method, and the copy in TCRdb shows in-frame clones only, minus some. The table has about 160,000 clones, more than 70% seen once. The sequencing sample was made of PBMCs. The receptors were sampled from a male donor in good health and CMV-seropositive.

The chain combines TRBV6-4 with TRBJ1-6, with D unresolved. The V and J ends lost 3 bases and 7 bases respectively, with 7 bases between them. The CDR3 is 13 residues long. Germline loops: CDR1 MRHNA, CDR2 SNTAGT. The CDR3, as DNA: TGTGCCAGCAGTGAAACGGGGAATTCACCCCTCCACTTT. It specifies CASSETGNSPLHF.

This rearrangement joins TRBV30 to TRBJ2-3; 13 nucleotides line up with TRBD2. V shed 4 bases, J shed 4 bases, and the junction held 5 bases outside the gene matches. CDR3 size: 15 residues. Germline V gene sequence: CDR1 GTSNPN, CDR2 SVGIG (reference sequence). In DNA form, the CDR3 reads TGTGCCTGGACGGGACTAGCGGGAATCGCAGATACGCAGTATTTT. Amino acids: CAWTGLAGIADTQYF. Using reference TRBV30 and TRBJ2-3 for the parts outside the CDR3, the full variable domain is SQTIHQWPATLVQPVGSPLSLECTVEGTSNPNLYWYRQAAGRGLQLLFYSVGIGQISSEVPQNLSASRPQDRQFILSSKKLLLSDSGFYLCAWTGLAGIADTQYFGPGTRLTVL.

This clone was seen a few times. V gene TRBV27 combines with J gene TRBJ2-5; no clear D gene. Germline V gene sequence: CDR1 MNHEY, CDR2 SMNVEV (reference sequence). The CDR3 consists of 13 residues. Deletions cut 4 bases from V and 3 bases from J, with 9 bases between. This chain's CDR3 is CASSSPHEETQYF. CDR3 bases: TGTGCCAGCAGTTCCCCACACGAAGAGACCCAGTACTTC.

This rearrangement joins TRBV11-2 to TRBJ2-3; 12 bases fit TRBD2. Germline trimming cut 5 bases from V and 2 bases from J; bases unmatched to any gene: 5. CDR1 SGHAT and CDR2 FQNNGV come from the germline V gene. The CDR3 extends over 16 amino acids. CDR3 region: CASSTRLAGVTDTQYF. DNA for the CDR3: TGTGCCAGCAGCACTAGACTAGCGGGGGTCACAGATACGCAGTATTTT.

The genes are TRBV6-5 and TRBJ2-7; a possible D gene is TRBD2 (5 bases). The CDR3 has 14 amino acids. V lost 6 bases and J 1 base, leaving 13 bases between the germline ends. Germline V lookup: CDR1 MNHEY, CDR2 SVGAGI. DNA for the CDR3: TGTGCCAGCAGCCTACTAGGTCGGTCCTACGAGCAGTACTTC. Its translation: CASSLLGRSYEQYF.

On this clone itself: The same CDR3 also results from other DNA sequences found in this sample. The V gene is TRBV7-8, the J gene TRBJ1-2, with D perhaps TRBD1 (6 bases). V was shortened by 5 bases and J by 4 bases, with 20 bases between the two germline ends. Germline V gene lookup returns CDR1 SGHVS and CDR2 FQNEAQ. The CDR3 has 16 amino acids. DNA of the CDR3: TGTGCCAGCAGCCGTGAACAGGGAAGTGAGGGCTATGGCTACACCTTC. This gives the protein CASSREQGSEGYGYTF.

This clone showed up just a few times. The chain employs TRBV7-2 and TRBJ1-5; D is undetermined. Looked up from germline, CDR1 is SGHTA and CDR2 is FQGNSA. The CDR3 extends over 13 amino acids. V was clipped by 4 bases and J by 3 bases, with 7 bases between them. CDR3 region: CASSWQDNQPQHF. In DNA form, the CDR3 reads TGTGCCAGCAGCTGGCAGGACAATCAGCCCCAGCATTTT.

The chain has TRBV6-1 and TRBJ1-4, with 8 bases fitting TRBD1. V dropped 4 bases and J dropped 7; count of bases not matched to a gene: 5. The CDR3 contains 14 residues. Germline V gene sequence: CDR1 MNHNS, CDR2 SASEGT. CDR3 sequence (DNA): TGTGCCAGCAGTGCAGGGGGCACGGTTGAAAAACTGTTTTTT. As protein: CASSAGGTVEKLFF.

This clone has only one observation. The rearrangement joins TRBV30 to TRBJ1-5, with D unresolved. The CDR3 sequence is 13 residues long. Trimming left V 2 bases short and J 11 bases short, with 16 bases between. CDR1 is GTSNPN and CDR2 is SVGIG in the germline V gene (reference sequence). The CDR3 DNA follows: TGTGCCTGGAGTTCGGGTCTGAATCTAGCCCAGCATTTT. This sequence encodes CAWSSGLNLAQHF.

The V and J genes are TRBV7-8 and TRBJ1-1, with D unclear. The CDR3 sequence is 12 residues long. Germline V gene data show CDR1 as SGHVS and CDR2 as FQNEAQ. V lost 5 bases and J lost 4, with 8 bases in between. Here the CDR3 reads CASSPRGTEAFF. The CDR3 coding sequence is TGTGCCAGCAGCCCCCGGGGCACTGAAGCTTTCTTT.

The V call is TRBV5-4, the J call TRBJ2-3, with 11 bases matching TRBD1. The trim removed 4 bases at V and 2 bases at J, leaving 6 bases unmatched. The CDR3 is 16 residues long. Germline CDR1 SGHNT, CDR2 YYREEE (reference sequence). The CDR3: CASSKRDRGYTDTQYF. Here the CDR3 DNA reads TGTGCCAGCAGCAAACGGGACAGGGGGTACACAGATACGCAGTATTTT.

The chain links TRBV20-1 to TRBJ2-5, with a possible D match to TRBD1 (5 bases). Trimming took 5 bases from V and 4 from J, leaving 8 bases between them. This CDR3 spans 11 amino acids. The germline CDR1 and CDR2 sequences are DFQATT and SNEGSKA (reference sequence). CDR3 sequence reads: CSALGPETQYF. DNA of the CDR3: TGCAGTGCTTTGGGGCCAGAGACCCAGTACTTC.

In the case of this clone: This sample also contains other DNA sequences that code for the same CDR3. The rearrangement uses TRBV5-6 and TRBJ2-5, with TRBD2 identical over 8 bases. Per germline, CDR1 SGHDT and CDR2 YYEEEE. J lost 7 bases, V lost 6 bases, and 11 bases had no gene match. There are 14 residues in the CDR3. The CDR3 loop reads CASTEAGGRGTQYF. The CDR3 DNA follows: TGTGCCAGCACCGAGGCGGGAGGCCGAGGGACCCAGTACTTC.

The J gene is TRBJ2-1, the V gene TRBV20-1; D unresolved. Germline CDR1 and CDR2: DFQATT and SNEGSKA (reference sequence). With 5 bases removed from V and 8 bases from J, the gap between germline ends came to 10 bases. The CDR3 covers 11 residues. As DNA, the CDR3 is TGCAGTGCTGCCCCTATCGATGAGCAGTTCTTC. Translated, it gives CSAAPIDEQFF.

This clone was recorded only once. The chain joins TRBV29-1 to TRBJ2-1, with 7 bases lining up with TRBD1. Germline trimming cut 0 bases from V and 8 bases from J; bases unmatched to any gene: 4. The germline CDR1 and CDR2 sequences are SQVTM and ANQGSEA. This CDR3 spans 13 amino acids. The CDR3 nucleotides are TGCAGCGTTGAAGAGGACAGGACCCATGAGCAGTTCTTC. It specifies CSVEEDRTHEQFF.

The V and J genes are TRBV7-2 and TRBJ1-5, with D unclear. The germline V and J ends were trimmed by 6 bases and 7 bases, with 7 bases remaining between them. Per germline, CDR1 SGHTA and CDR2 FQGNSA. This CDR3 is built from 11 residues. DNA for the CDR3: TGTGCCAGCAGATCAGAACAGCCCCAGCATTTT. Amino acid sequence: CASRSEQPQHF.

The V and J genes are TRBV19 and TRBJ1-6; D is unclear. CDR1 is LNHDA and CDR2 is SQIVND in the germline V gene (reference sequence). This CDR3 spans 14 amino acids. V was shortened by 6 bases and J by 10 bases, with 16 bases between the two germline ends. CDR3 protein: CASSQDAGGSPLHF. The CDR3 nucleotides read TGTGCCAGTAGCCAGGACGCCGGAGGCTCACCCCTCCACTTT. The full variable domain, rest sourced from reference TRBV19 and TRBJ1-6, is DGGITQSPKYLFRKEGQNVTLSCEQNLNHDAMYWYRQDPGQGLRLIYYSQIVNDFQKGDIAEGYSVSREKKESFPLTVTSAQKNPTAFYLCASSQDAGGSPLHFGNGTRLTVT.

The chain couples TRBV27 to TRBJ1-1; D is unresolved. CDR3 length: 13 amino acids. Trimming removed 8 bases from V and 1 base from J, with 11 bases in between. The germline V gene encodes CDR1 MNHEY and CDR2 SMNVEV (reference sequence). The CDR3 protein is CASRWAENTEAFF. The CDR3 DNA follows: TGTGCCAGCCGGTGGGCAGAGAACACTGAAGCTTTCTTT.

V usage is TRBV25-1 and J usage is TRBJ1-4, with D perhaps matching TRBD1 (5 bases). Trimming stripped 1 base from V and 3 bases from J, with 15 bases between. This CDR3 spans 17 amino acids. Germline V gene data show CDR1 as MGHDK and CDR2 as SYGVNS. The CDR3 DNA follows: TGTGCCAGCAGTGAATCCCCAGGGACTCCCTCTAATGAAAAACTGTTTTTT. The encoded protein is CASSESPGTPSNEKLFF.

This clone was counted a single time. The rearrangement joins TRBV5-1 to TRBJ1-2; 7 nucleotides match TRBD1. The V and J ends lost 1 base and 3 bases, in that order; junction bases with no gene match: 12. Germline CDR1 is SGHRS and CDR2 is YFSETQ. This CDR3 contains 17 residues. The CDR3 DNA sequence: TGCGCCAGCAGCTTGTCTATATTAACAGGGGAAGACTATGGCTACACCTTC. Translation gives CASSLSILTGEDYGYTF.

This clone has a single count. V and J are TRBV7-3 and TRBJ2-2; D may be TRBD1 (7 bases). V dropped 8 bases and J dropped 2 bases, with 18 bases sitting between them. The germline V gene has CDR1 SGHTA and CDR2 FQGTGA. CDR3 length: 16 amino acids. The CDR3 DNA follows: TGTGCCAGCGGAGGGGCAGGGGGATCCAACACCGGGGAGCTGTTTTTT. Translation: CASGGAGGSNTGELFF.

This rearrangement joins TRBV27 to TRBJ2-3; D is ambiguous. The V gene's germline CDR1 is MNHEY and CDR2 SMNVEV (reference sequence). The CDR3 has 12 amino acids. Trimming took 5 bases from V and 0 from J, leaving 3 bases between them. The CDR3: CASSPSTDTQYF. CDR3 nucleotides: TGTGCCAGCAGTCCGAGCACAGATACGCAGTATTTT.